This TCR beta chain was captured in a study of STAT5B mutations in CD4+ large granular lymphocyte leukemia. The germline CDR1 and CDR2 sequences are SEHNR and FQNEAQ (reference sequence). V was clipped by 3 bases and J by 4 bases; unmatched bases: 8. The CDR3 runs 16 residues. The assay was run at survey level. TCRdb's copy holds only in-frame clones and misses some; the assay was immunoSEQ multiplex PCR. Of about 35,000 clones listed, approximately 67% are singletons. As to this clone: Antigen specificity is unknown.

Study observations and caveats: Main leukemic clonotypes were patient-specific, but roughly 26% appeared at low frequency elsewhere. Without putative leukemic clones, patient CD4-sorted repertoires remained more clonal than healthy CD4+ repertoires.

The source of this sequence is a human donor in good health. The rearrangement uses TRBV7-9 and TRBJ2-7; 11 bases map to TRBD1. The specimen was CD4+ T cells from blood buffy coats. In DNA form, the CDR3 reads TGTGCCAGCAGCTTCGCCACCCGGGACAGGGGGTACGAGCAGTACTTC. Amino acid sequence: CASSFATRDRGYEQYF.